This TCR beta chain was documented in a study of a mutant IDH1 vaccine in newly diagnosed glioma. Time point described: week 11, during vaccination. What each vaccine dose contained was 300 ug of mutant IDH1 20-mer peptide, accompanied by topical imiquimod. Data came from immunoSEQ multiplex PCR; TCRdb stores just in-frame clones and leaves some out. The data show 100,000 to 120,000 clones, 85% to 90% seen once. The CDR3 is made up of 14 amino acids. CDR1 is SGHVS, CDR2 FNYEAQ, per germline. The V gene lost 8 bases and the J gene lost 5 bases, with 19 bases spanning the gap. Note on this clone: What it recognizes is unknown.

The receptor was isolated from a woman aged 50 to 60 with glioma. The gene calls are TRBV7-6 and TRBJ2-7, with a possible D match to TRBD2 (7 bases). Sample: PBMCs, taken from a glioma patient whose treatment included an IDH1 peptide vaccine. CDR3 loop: CASAVGGALNEQYF. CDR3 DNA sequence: TGTGCCAGCGCCGTAGGGGGGGCGCTGAACGAGCAGTACTTC.